This T cell receptor beta chain was captured in a study of blood T cell repertoires in COVID-19. The overall study: Samples of COVID-19 (acute and convalescent) were obtained from the United States, Italy and Spain. Nucleic acid was either cDNA or gDNA, and it came from T cells, B-cell-depleted T cells, or PBMCs.

As originally analysed: How many nucleated cells were present was estimated from reference gene primer amplification. Using immunoSEQ multiplex PCR, the repertoire was profiled, and TCRdb retains in-frame clones only, with some absent. The V and J calls and clone size are taken from that table; D and trimming were inferred from the DNA. The data show some 14,000 clones, with over 70% seen just once and 25% to 30% held by the top ten. V dropped 5 bases and J dropped 11; count of bases not matched to a gene: 11. CDR1 is LNHDA, CDR2 SQIVND, per germline (reference sequence). The CDR3 consists of 14 residues.

Sequencing input: peripheral blood. The TCR was taken from a human donor in a cohort sampled during active COVID-19. The chain links TRBV19 to TRBJ1-5, with 8 bases aligning to TRBD1. The CDR3 loop is CASSYRQGRTAQHF. CDR3 bases: TGTGCCAGTAGTTACAGACAGGGGCGCACGGCCCAGCATTTT.